Listed below are T cell receptor beta chains from one sample, sequenced in a study of T-cell reconstitution after alpha-beta-depleted transplantation in children. A single record per CDR3 protein comes from TCRdb applying MiXCR to the PCR reads. This sample carries fewer than 1 million distinct CDR3 sequences, roughly 15% of them seen once, and the ten largest clones take about 4.6%. The starting material was PBMCs, mostly from graft donor cells, obtained 360 days after TCRalphabeta/CD19-depleted stem cell transplant. These receptor sequences come from a male patient younger than 18 who had a stem cell transplant for acute lymphoblastic leukemia, so the T cells may come from the graft donor. Both conserved end residues are part of each CDR3. The order of the fields is clone size, J gene, D gene, V gene, CDR3 protein, CDR3 DNA. D genes are given only for firm matches. Expanded clones get a size class; other rows say once, few or many, or leave the size out.

once	TRBJ2-5	NA	TRBV29-1	CSVTPDNQETQYF	TGCAGCGTGACACCGGACAACCAAGAGACCCAGTACTTC
few	TRBJ2-1	TRBD2	TRBV3-1	CASSPKGLAAVVYNEQFF	TGTGCCAGCAGCCCGAAGGGACTAGCGGCTGTAGTGTACAATGAGCAGTTCTTC
many	TRBJ2-7	TRBD1	TRBV12-3/TRBV12-4	CASSMDRGNYEQYF	TGTGCCAGCAGCATGGACAGGGGGAACTACGAGCAGTACTTC
NA	TRBJ2-1	NA	TRBV4-2	CASSQETPLYEQFF	TGTGCCAGCAGCCAGGAAACCCCTTTGTATGAGCAGTTCTTC
once	TRBJ1-2	NA	TRBV15	CATSRVGQSGYTF	TGTGCCACCAGCAGAGTCGGACAGAGCGGCTACACCTTC
few	TRBJ2-5	TRBD2	TRBV5-5	CASSLRTAGGKETQYF	TGTGCCAGCAGCTTGAGGACAGCGGGAGGTAAAGAGACCCAGTACTTC
many	TRBJ2-5	TRBD1	TRBV29-1	CSANRGIETQYF	TGCAGCGCAAACAGGGGGATAGAGACCCAGTACTTC
many	TRBJ2-2	NA	TRBV29-1	CSVEPSANTGELFF	TGCAGCGTTGAACCATCCGCGAACACCGGGGAGCTGTTTTTT
NA	TRBJ2-1	TRBD1	TRBV5-8	CASSLDQAGGSSEQFF	TGTGCCAGCAGCCTGGACCAAGCAGGGGGCTCAAGTGAGCAGTTCTTC
NA	TRBJ2-5	TRBD1	TRBV6-4	CARPGQEETQYF	TGTGCCAGGCCCGGACAGGAAGAGACCCAGTACTTC
NA	TRBJ2-7	NA	TRBV7-6	CASSSRGATYEQYF	TGTGCCAGCAGCTCTCGCGGGGCTACCTACGAGCAGTACTTC
few	TRBJ2-3	NA	TRBV20-1	CSAREAGTDTQYF	TGCAGTGCTAGAGAGGCGGGGACAGATACGCAGTATTTT
few	TRBJ2-7	NA	TRBV21-1	CASINALAGVGILDEQYF	TGTGCCAGCATCAATGCCCTAGCGGGCGTTGGTATTTTGGACGAGCAGTACTTC
NA	TRBJ2-5	TRBD1	TRBV7-3	CASSPLDFLDRPQETQYF	TGTGCCAGCAGCCCCCTCGACTTCCTGGACAGGCCCCAAGAGACCCAGTACTTC
NA	TRBJ1-3	NA	TRBV28	CASSFILPSGNTIYF	TGTGCCAGCAGTTTCATCCTTCCCTCTGGAAACACCATATATTTT
few	TRBJ2-7	NA	TRBV15	CATSRDWRYEQYF	TGTGCCACCAGCAGAGACTGGAGGTACGAGCAGTACTTC
few	TRBJ1-1	NA	TRBV5-6	CASSPLGGTIHEAFF	TGTGCCAGCAGCCCCCTCGGGGGAACTATACATGAAGCTTTCTTT